A single sample is the source of the 26 T cell receptor beta chains below, sequenced in a study of cytomegalovirus exposure and HLA in healthy donors (TCRdb year 2017). The library was produced with the immunoSEQ multiplex PCR assay. This is the immuneACCESS table as TCRdb keeps it, with only in-frame sequences that have V and J called. A part of the clones is gone; compared with another copy, unresolved V genes explain less than half, and the rest is unexplained. Within this sample are more than 200,000 clones, with roughly 91% of them counted one time only. 2.5% to 3.5% of the sample rests with the top ten. The material sequenced was PBMCs. These receptors originate from a woman in her 30s in good health and CMV-seronegative.

The J gene is TRBJ2-6, the V gene TRBV6-5, with TRBD1 matching over 7 bases. The CDR3 is 15 amino acids. Trimming cost V 5 bases and J 2 bases; bases outside gene matches: 3. Germline assignment: CDR1 MNHEY and CDR2 SVGAGI. The CDR3 sequence is CASSRTGAGANVLTF. The CDR3 DNA sequence: TGTGCCAGCAGTAGAACAGGGGCTGGGGCCAACGTCCTGACTTTC.

The CDR3 sequence: CASSLERGNYGYTF. In DNA, the CDR3 is TGTGCCAGCAGCTTGGAGAGGGGGAACTATGGCTACACCTTC. The chain has TRBV5-6 and TRBJ1-2; a possible D gene is TRBD1 (6 bases). The CDR3 contains 14 residues. Trimming pared 0 bases from V and 2 bases from J, leaving 8 bases between. Germline lookup yields CDR1 SGHDT and CDR2 YYEEEE.

This chain joins TRBV30 and TRBJ2-7; the match to TRBD2 covers 7 bases. CDR1 GTSNPN and CDR2 SVGIG come from the germline V gene (reference sequence). CDR3 size: 14 residues. Trimming at V came to 5 bases and at J to 2 bases, leaving 9 bases not matched to a gene. The CDR3 here is CAWVRDRGAYEQYF. In DNA, the CDR3 is TGTGCCTGGGTGCGAGACCGGGGGGCCTACGAGCAGTACTTC.

The chain employs TRBV11-3 and TRBJ2-1, with 7 bases lining up with TRBD2. Germline values: CDR1 SGHNT, CDR2 YENEEA. The V segment lost 5 bases and the J segment 7 bases; nucleotides outside the gene matches: 5. This CDR3 has 13 amino acids. DNA for the CDR3: TGTGCCAGCAGCCGTAGCGGGTTAAATGAGCAGTTCTTC. This codes for CASSRSGLNEQFF. The complete variable domain, with remaining parts taken from reference TRBV11-3 and TRBJ2-1, reads EAGVVQSPRYKIIEKKQPVAFWCNPISGHNTLYWYLQNLGQGPELLIRYENEEAVDDSQLPKDRFSAERLKGVDSTLKIQPAELGDSAVYLCASSRSGLNEQFFGPGTRLTVL.

This sequence joins TRBV7-9 and TRBJ2-3, with TRBD1 matching over 8 bases. J was trimmed by 6 bases and V by 5 bases; bases with no gene match: 10. CDR3 length equals 15 residues. Germline assignment: CDR1 SEHNR and CDR2 FQNEAQ (reference sequence). DNA of the CDR3: TGTGCCAGCAGCCCTTTGACAGGGGATCGGGATACGCAGTATTTT. It is translated as CASSPLTGDRDTQYF.

This clone was counted between two and nine times. For the CDR3, the DNA is TGTGCCTGGAGTCAGGGTAATCAGCCCCAGCATTTT. This sequence encodes CAWSQGNQPQHF. The chain joins TRBV30 to TRBJ1-5; D perhaps matches TRBD1 (5 bases). V was clipped by 2 bases and J by 4 bases, with 6 bases between them. The length of the CDR3 is 12 residues. Germline CDR1 GTSNPN, CDR2 SVGIG (reference sequence). The full variable domain, in which reference TRBV30 and TRBJ1-5 provide the parts outside the CDR3, is SQTIHQWPATLVQPVGSPLSLECTVEGTSNPNLYWYRQAAGRGLQLLFYSVGIGQISSEVPQNLSASRPQDRQFILSSKKLLLSDSGFYLCAWSQGNQPQHFGDGTRLSIL.

The genes are TRBV7-2 and TRBJ2-5; TRBD2 is a possible D gene (6 bases). Germline CDR1 is SGHTA and CDR2 is FQGNSA. The CDR3 consists of 15 residues. Trimming left V 1 base short and J 5 bases short, with 14 bases between. CDR3 loop: CASSLGGAARETQYF. CDR3 sequence (DNA): TGTGCCAGCAGCTTAGGCGGGGCGGCCAGGGAGACCCAGTACTTC. The complete variable domain, with remaining parts taken from reference TRBV7-2 and TRBJ2-5, reads GAGVSQSPSNKVTEKGKDVELRCDPISGHTALYWYRQSLGQGLEFLIYFQGNSAPDKSGLPSDRFSAERTGGSVSTLTIQRTQQEDSAVYLCASSLGGAARETQYFGPGTRLLVL.

The gene calls are TRBV27 and TRBJ2-7, with D tentatively TRBD2 (5 bases). Germline loops: CDR1 MNHEY, CDR2 SMNVEV (reference sequence). V lost 2 bases to trimming and J lost 2 bases, with 7 bases between them. The CDR3 runs to 13 residues. CDR3 sequence reads: CASSLQLAYEQYF. As DNA, the CDR3 is TGTGCCAGCAGTTTACAACTAGCCTACGAGCAGTACTTC.

This chain uses TRBV19 with TRBJ2-7; D possibly corresponds to TRBD2 (5 bases). Germline CDR1 reads LNHDA; CDR2 reads SQIVND (reference sequence). Trimming pared 6 bases from V and 1 base from J, leaving 10 bases between. This CDR3 region has 13 residues. CDR3 sequence (DNA): TGTGCCAGTAGGAGGGCGGAATCCTACGAGCAGTACTTC. It yields the protein CASRRAESYEQYF.

The gene calls are TRBV9 and TRBJ2-3; D is ambiguous. The CDR3 consists of 14 residues. Germline values: CDR1 SGDLS, CDR2 YYNGEE. The V gene lost 0 bases and the J gene lost 2 bases, with 7 bases spanning the gap. CDR3 nucleotides: TGTGCCAGCAGCGTAGACCTGGCCACAGATACGCAGTATTTT. Residues: CASSVDLATDTQYF.

The rearrangement joins TRBV25-1 to TRBJ2-3; 7 nucleotides align to TRBD1. Germline CDR1 is MGHDK and CDR2 is SYGVNS. This CDR3 has 11 amino acids. Germline trimming cut 8 bases from V and 6 bases from J; bases unmatched to any gene: 2. The DNA of the CDR3 is TGTGCCAGCGAGACAGGGGATACGCAGTATTTT. Amino acid sequence: CASETGDTQYF.

The chain has TRBV25-1 and TRBJ2-7; TRBD1 matches at 9 bases. Germline V lookup: CDR1 MGHDK, CDR2 SYGVNS. Unmatched junction bases numbered 8, after V lost 4 bases and J lost 4 bases. This CDR3 spans 15 amino acids. CDR3 in amino acids: CASSVSGTGKYEQYF. CDR3 nucleotide sequence: TGTGCCAGCAGTGTATCCGGGACAGGGAAATACGAGCAGTACTTC.

The chain couples TRBV9 to TRBJ2-2, with 9 nucleotides matching TRBD1. The CDR3 runs 16 residues. The V gene end was trimmed by 0 bases and the J gene end by 3 bases; junction bases not matched to a gene: 3. Germline CDR1 and CDR2: SGDLS and YYNGEE. CDR3 residues: CASSVGDRVYTGELFF. As DNA, the CDR3 is TGTGCCAGCAGCGTAGGGGACAGGGTCTACACCGGGGAGCTGTTTTTT.

This chain's CDR3 is CASSLMTDTQYF. CDR3 nucleotides: TGTGCCAGCAGCTTAATGACAGATACGCAGTATTTT. The chain joins TRBV7-2 to TRBJ2-3; D call uncertain. Trimming took 2 bases from V and 3 from J, leaving 3 bases between them. Per the germline V gene, CDR1 is SGHTA and CDR2 is FQGNSA. CDR3 length: 12 residues.

The chain links TRBV19 to TRBJ1-5; 9 bases align to TRBD1. This CDR3 has 14 residues. Germline-derived CDR1 and CDR2 are LNHDA and SQIVND (reference sequence). The V segment lost 5 bases and the J segment 1 base; nucleotides outside the gene matches: 0. Here the CDR3 reads CASSGQGSNQPQHF. The CDR3 bases are TGTGCCAGTAGTGGACAGGGGAGCAATCAGCCCCAGCATTTT.

CDR3 sequence (DNA): TGTGCCAGCAGCTCCGGACTAGTGCTGGGGGATACGCAGTATTTT. Translation gives CASSSGLVLGDTQYF. J is TRBJ2-3 and V is TRBV7-8; 7 bases align to TRBD2. Germline V gene data show CDR1 as SGHVS and CDR2 as FQNEAQ. The CDR3 totals 15 residues. Trimming took 4 bases from V and 6 from J; bases not matched to a gene: 10. The complete variable domain, with remaining parts taken from reference TRBV7-8 and TRBJ2-3, reads GAGVSQSPRYKVAKRGQDVALRCDPISGHVSLFWYQQALGQGPEFLTYFQNEAQLDKSGLPSDRFFAERPEGSVSTLKIQRTQQEDSAVYLCASSSGLVLGDTQYFGPGTRLTVL.

The chain couples TRBV7-2 to TRBJ2-7, with D tentatively TRBD1 (5 bases). This CDR3 has 16 amino acids. Looked up from germline, CDR1 is SGHTA and CDR2 is FQGNSA. V was clipped by 2 bases and J by 5 bases, with 19 bases between them. Here the CDR3 reads CASSLRGRALNHEQYF. CDR3 DNA sequence: TGTGCCAGCAGCTTAAGAGGCAGGGCTTTAAACCACGAGCAGTACTTC.

This clone turned up a few times. This chain uses TRBV19 with TRBJ2-7; TRBD1 agrees at 9 bases. The CDR3 totals 14 residues. V shed 6 bases, J shed 7 bases, and the junction held 10 bases outside the gene matches. Germline V gene sequence: CDR1 LNHDA, CDR2 SQIVND (reference sequence). CDR3 nucleotides: TGTGCCAGTAGGGGATCGGACAGGGGACAAGAGCAGTACTTC. It is translated as CASRGSDRGQEQYF.

V is TRBV6-5 and J is TRBJ2-4; D unclear. The V end was cut by 5 bases, the J end by 6 bases, with 14 bases between. The CDR3 is made up of 14 amino acids. CDR1 and CDR2 from the germline V gene are MNHEY and SVGAGI. The CDR3 sequence is CASSPLRQSNIQYF. The CDR3, as DNA: TGTGCCAGCAGTCCCCTGAGACAATCAAACATTCAGTACTTC.

The chain is built from TRBV28 and TRBJ2-2; 8 nucleotides agree with TRBD1. Germline loops: CDR1 MDHEN, CDR2 SYDVKM. The CDR3 runs 15 residues. The V and J ends lost 2 bases and 4 bases, in that order; junction bases with no gene match: 3. CDR3 coding DNA: TGTGCCAGCAGTTTAATCGGGACAGGCACCGGGGAGCTGTTTTTT. Its translation: CASSLIGTGTGELFF.

The gene calls are TRBV6-4 and TRBJ1-3; TRBD1 might be the D (5 bases). Germline V CDR1 and CDR2: MRHNA, SNTAGT. The CDR3 consists of 13 residues. V was shortened by 8 bases and J by 0 bases, with 8 bases between the two germline ends. CDR3 amino acids: CASGGGSGNTIYF. CDR3 nucleotide sequence: TGTGCCAGCGGGGGGGGCTCTGGAAACACCATATATTTT.

The CDR3 protein is CASSLEQGYGYTF. The DNA for the CDR3 is TGTGCCAGCAGCTTAGAACAGGGGTATGGCTACACCTTC. J is TRBJ1-2 and V is TRBV7-3, with TRBD1 identical over 7 bases. Trimming took 2 bases from V and 5 from J; bases not matched to a gene: 2. The germline gives CDR1 SGHTA, CDR2 FQGTGA. The CDR3 contains 13 residues. The complete variable domain, with remaining parts taken from reference TRBV7-3 and TRBJ1-2, reads GAGVSQTPSNKVTEKGKYVELRCDPISGHTALYWYRQSLGQGPEFLIYFQGTGAADDSGLPNDRFFAVRPEGSVSTLKIQRTERGDSAVYLCASSLEQGYGYTFGSGTRLTVV.

As regards this clone: One end of the junction varies from germline; a read error may be responsible. This chain connects TRBV20-1 to TRBJ2-1; either TRBD1 or TRBD2 may fit D (6 bases each). Germline V gene sequence: CDR1 DFQATT, CDR2 SNEGSKA (reference sequence). The CDR3 consists of 11 residues. DNA of the CDR3: TGCAGTGCTAGTACCAAGGGGGGTAGGATCTTC. Protein product: CSASTKGGRIF.

The V and J genes are TRBV4-2 and TRBJ2-1; 9 bases agree with TRBD2. The CDR3 is made up of 17 amino acids. The ends lost 1 base at V and 2 bases at J; junction bases unmatched: 6. Per germline, CDR1 LGHNA and CDR2 YNFKEQ. CDR3 sequence reads: CASSQVLSGRTYNEQFF. CDR3 sequence (DNA): TGTGCCAGCAGCCAAGTTCTAAGCGGGAGGACCTACAATGAGCAGTTCTTC.

J is TRBJ2-7 and V is TRBV28; D tentatively fits TRBD1 or TRBD2 (5 bases each). Trimming took 2 bases from V and 0 from J, leaving 17 bases between them. The CDR3 totals 17 residues. Germline V gene lookup returns CDR1 MDHEN and CDR2 SYDVKM. For the CDR3, the DNA is TGTGCCAGCAGTTTAGAGCGCTCGGGGCAGGCCTCCTACGAGCAGTACTTC. Translating it yields CASSLERSGQASYEQYF.

This sequence joins TRBV25-1 and TRBJ1-4; no clear D gene. CDR1 and CDR2 from the germline V gene are MGHDK and SYGVNS. CDR3 size: 12 residues. V was clipped by 5 bases and J by 3 bases, with 4 bases between them. The CDR3 spells CASSLPNEKLFF. The DNA of the CDR3 is TGTGCCAGCAGTCTACCTAATGAAAAACTGTTTTTT.